This TCR beta chain is drawn from a study of blood T cell repertoires in COVID-19 (dated by TCRdb to the early 2020s). Regarding the complete study: For ImmuneRACE Cohort 3, a participant was defined as recovered based on two consecutive negative NP/OP PCR tests, clearance by a healthcare professional, or resolution of symptoms. Collaborator samples came from the United States, Italy and Spain and covered acute and convalescent phases of COVID-19. Sample metadata almost always included a de-identified subject ID, COVID-19 status, age in years and sex. Deeply sampled blood TCRbeta repertoires from subjects exposed to, actively infected with, or recovered from COVID-19 were included in the dataset. Samples came from the ongoing ImmuneRACE study (first 160 participants) plus 1,254 subjects from 6 global collaborators. The repertoires were released in a freely available public database meant as a resource for research on the immune response to SARS-CoV-2. Where HLA class I and class II types were available, the types were taken from metadata supplied by the sample provider, not from assay-based typing. The material from the prospective study consisted of cDNA or gDNA derived from T cells, B-cell-depleted T cells, or PBMCs. Results the study describes overall, beyond this receptor: The amount of clinical and demographic metadata varied by source and participant and was provided uncurated.

V is clipped by 2 bases and J by 0 bases, and the sequence between their germline boundaries is 3 bases long. For CDR1 and CDR2, the germline V gene lists SGHAT and FQNNGV. The CDR3 holds 13 amino acids from the cysteine to the phenylalanine. Just CDR3 DNA is preserved here, 39 bases in frame from base 1. The immunoSEQ Assay, a bias-controlled multiplex PCR, was used to amplify TCRbeta CDR3 regions from genomic DNA. In the source study's methods: The number of nucleated cells in each sample was estimated by amplification of reference gene primers within the assay. To quantify the absolute abundance of each unique TCRbeta CDR3 rearrangement, sequence reads were collapsed and filtered. Productive Simpson clonality was computed per sample as the square root of Simpson's diversity index over productive rearrangements. The immuneACCESS repertoire file appears here via TCRdb, limited to in-frame rearrangements. These files lack a portion of the clones; in checked studies, under half of the deficit traces to unresolved V genes, and the cause of the others is not known. V and J calls and clone size come straight from that table; D and trimming were deduced from the DNA. Across this sample there are hundreds of thousands of clones, with around 90% seen only once. Roughly 2% of the sample belongs to the ten largest clones.

Comment on this clone: Its antigen specificity is not known. Per-nucleotide qualities are absent, and no much larger clonotype sits a single base away. This same CDR3 is encoded by further DNA sequences in the sample.

Participants in the prospective study were aged roughly 18 to 89 years, lived in over 20 United States geographic areas, and enrolled through a virtual design. To assign participants to cohorts, the prospective study relied on clinical history that participants themselves reported in a screening survey and a study questionnaire. Mobile phlebotomists in the prospective study collected whole blood, serum and a nasopharyngeal or oropharyngeal swab from every participant. Over a roughly 2-month period, participants in the prospective study had the option of providing additional blood draws and questionnaires. Before DNA extraction, blood samples from the prospective study were shipped at room temperature or frozen.

The clonotype comes from a woman aged 60 to 75 in a cohort exposed to, infected with or recovered from COVID-19 (not recorded which). The chain is made from TRBV11-2 and TRBJ2-3; there is no confident call for the D gene. Source material: PBMCs or T cells enriched from blood (not recorded which). The CDR3 sequence is CASSLPSTDTQYF. Read as DNA, the sequence is TGTGCCAGCAGCTTACCGAGCACAGATACGCAGTATTTT.